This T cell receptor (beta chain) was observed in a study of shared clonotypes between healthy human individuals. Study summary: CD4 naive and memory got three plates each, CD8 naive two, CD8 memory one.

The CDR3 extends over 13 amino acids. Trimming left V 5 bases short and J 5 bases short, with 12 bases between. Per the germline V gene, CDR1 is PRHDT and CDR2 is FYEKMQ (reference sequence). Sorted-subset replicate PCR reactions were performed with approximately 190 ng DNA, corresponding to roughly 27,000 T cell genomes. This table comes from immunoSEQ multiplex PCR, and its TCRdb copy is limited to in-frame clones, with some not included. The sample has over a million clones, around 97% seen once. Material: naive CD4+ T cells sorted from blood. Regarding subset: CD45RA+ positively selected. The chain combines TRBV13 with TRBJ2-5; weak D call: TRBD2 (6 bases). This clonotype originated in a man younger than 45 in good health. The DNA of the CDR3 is TGTGCCAGCAGCCGCGGGGCTCTGGAGACCCAGTACTTC. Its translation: CASSRGALETQYF.